The next 16 T cell receptor beta chains were all read from a single sample in a study of blood T cell repertoires in COVID-19 (dated by TCRdb to 2018 to 2021). Receptor amplification or capture employed the immunoSEQ multiplex PCR assay. TCRdb holds this immuneACCESS table with in-frame rearrangements only. Some clones are missing; in checked studies, unresolved V genes explain under half, and the rest has no known cause. A total of fewer than 700,000 clones appear in this sample, 85% to 90% of them only once. Around 8% of the sample belongs to the ten largest clones. The material sequenced was peripheral blood. These receptors were obtained from a woman aged 50 to 60 with COVID-19, enrolled during active disease.

The chain employs TRBV7-9 and TRBJ2-7; 7 bases line up with TRBD2. Germline assignment: CDR1 SEHNR and CDR2 FQNEAQ (reference sequence). The trim removed 1 base at V and 2 bases at J, leaving 8 bases unmatched. The CDR3 is made up of 16 amino acids. The CDR3 region is CASSLEFSGAPYEQYF. Written as DNA, the CDR3 is TGTGCCAGCAGCTTAGAGTTCAGCGGGGCTCCCTACGAGCAGTACTTC.

CDR3 loop: CATQRDRERGYTF. Written as DNA, the CDR3 is TGTGCCACCCAACGGGACAGGGAAAGAGGCTACACCTTC. This rearrangement joins TRBV10-3 to TRBJ1-2, with 9 bases identical to TRBD1. The CDR3 runs 13 residues. J gave up 8 bases and V 10 bases, and 11 bases lay outside the gene matches. CDR1 is ENHRY, CDR2 SYGVKD, per germline.

V usage is TRBV5-5 and J usage is TRBJ2-7, with TRBD1 matching over 9 bases. From germline, CDR1 is SGHKS and CDR2 YYEKEE (reference sequence). Trimming removed 2 bases from V and 5 bases from J; junction bases left unmatched: 8. The CDR3 has 15 amino acids. CDR3 region: CASSFSGTGFNEQYF. The CDR3 coding sequence is TGTGCCAGCAGCTTTTCCGGGACAGGGTTTAACGAGCAGTACTTC.

V gene TRBV6-5 combines with J gene TRBJ2-1; TRBD1 is a possible D gene (6 bases). The CDR3 has 13 amino acids. Trimming removed 6 bases from V and 4 bases from J, with 10 bases in between. From germline, CDR1 is MNHEY and CDR2 SVGAGI. The chain's CDR3 is CASRYREYNEQFF. As DNA, the CDR3 is TGTGCCAGCAGGTACAGGGAGTACAATGAGCAGTTCTTC.

The chain recombines TRBV12-3 or TRBV12-4 with TRBJ1-2; 7 bases line up with TRBD1. V was pared by 8 bases and J by 7 bases, with 7 bases of the junction left unmatched. The CDR3 covers 12 residues. The CDR3: CASRQGWGGYTF. As DNA, the CDR3 is TGTGCCAGCCGACAGGGTTGGGGTGGCTACACCTTC.

The rearrangement links TRBV27 to TRBJ1-1; TRBD1 agrees at 11 bases. Germline assignment: CDR1 MNHEY and CDR2 SMNVEV (reference sequence). The CDR3 contains 15 residues. The V segment lost 8 bases and the J segment 3 bases; nucleotides outside the gene matches: 8. The CDR3 protein is CASSPGGQGDTEAFF. CDR3 nucleotide sequence: TGTGCCAGCTCCCCTGGGGGACAGGGGGACACTGAAGCTTTCTTT.

The chain links TRBV7-2 to TRBJ2-5; D is ambiguous. Germline V lookup: CDR1 SGHTA, CDR2 FQGNSA. This CDR3 has 13 residues. V was clipped by 1 base and J by 5 bases, with 8 bases between them. Here the CDR3 reads CASSLGAAETQYF. CDR3 in DNA: TGTGCCAGCAGCTTAGGAGCAGCGGAGACCCAGTACTTC. Full variable domain (missing parts from reference TRBV7-2 and TRBJ2-5): GAGVSQSPSNKVTEKGKDVELRCDPISGHTALYWYRQSLGQGLEFLIYFQGNSAPDKSGLPSDRFSAERTGGSVSTLTIQRTQQEDSAVYLCASSLGAAETQYFGPGTRLLVL.

The chain has TRBV12-3 or TRBV12-4 and TRBJ1-2, with D unclear. The germline V and J ends were trimmed by 6 bases and 2 bases, with 10 bases remaining between them. This CDR3 is built from 13 residues. In DNA form, the CDR3 reads TGTGCCAGCAGCTTGGTAGTAAACTATGGCTACACCTTC. This gives the protein CASSLVVNYGYTF.

The V call is TRBV7-8, the J call TRBJ2-3; a possible D gene is TRBD1 (6 bases). The CDR3 loop spans 16 amino acids. Germline loops: CDR1 SGHVS, CDR2 FQNEAQ. Trimming took off 5 bases at V and 1 base at J, with 16 bases between the two ends. CDR3 in amino acids: CASSGIQGWGTDTQYF. The CDR3 DNA reads TGTGCCAGCAGCGGAATACAGGGATGGGGCACAGATACGCAGTATTTT.

The chain combines TRBV7-9 with TRBJ2-5; D remains ambiguous. The V gene lost 5 bases and the J gene lost 3 bases, with 10 bases spanning the gap. CDR1 is SEHNR, CDR2 FQNEAQ, per germline (reference sequence). This CDR3 is 13 amino acids long. The CDR3 nucleotides read TGTGCCAGCAGCCTCACACTAAAAGAGACCCAGTACTTC. Its translation is CASSLTLKETQYF.

The chain links TRBV2 to TRBJ1-5; no clear D. Trimming pared 4 bases from V and 4 bases from J, leaving 11 bases between. The CDR3 has 14 residues. The germline gives CDR1 SNHLY, CDR2 FYNNEI. The CDR3 bases are TGTGCCAGCAGTGGATTCCGCAGTAATCAGCCCCAGCATTTT. Protein: CASSGFRSNQPQHF. The variable domain in full, with the rest retrieved from reference TRBV2 and TRBJ1-5, is EPEVTQTPSHQVTQMGQEVILRCVPISNHLYFYWYRQILGQKVEFLVSFYNNEISEKSEIFDDQFSVERPDGSNFTLKIRSTKLEDSAMYFCASSGFRSNQPQHFGDGTRLSIL.

The chain employs TRBV19 and TRBJ1-5; TRBD1 is a possible D gene (6 bases). Between the trimmed V and J ends, which lost 7 bases and 10 bases, there was a span of 20 bases. The V gene's germline CDR1 is LNHDA and CDR2 SQIVND (reference sequence). The CDR3 is made up of 14 amino acids. CDR3 loop: CASTPLTTGGPQHF. In nucleotides, the CDR3 is TGTGCCAGTACACCCCTTACCACGGGGGGCCCCCAGCATTTT.

This chain links TRBV5-5 with TRBJ2-1; the D is unclear. Germline values: CDR1 SGHKS, CDR2 YYEKEE (reference sequence). The CDR3 extends over 14 amino acids. The ends were cut back, 4 bases at V and 9 bases at J, with 17 bases in the middle. This CDR3 reads CASSPSSPGFEQFF. The CDR3, as DNA: TGTGCCAGCAGCCCTTCGTCCCCGGGTTTTGAGCAGTTCTTC.

This chain links TRBV6-2 or TRBV6-3 with TRBJ2-1; weak D call: TRBD1 (5 bases). The CDR3 spans 13 residues. V lost 5 bases to trimming and J lost 2 bases, with 7 bases between them. The germline V gene encodes CDR1 MNHEY and CDR2 SVGEGT. The CDR3 region has the DNA TGTGCCAGCAGTGACAGAGCCTACAATGAGCAGTTCTTC. Protein: CASSDRAYNEQFF.

The chain links TRBV7-2 to TRBJ2-5; perhaps TRBD2 as D (7 bases). This CDR3 contains 13 residues. Trimming shortened V by 5 bases and J by 5 bases, and 12 bases separated the two germline ends. The V gene's germline CDR1 is SGHTA and CDR2 FQGNSA. The CDR3 region is CASSRTRGETQYF. CDR3 nucleotides: TGTGCCAGCAGCCGGACTAGGGGGGAGACCCAGTACTTC.

V usage is TRBV29-1 and J usage is TRBJ1-1; D remains unclear. CDR3 length: 11 amino acids. Germline V CDR1 and CDR2: SQVTM, ANQGSEA. The germline V and J ends were trimmed by 7 bases and 1 base, with 7 bases remaining between them. Here the CDR3 DNA reads TGCAGCGGGTACACGAACACTGAAGCTTTCTTT. It codes for CSGYTNTEAFF.